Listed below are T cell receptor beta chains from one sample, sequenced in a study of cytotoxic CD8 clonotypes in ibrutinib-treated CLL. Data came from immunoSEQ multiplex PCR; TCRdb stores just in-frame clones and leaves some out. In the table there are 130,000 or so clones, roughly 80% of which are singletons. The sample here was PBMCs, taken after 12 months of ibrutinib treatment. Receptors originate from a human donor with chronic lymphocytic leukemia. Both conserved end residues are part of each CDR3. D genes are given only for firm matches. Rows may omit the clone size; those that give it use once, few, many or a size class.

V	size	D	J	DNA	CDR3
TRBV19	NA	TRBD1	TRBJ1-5	TGTGCCAGTAGTGACCGCGACAGGGCACAGCCCCAGCATTTT	CASSDRDRAQPQHF
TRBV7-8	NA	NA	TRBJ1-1	TGTGCCAGCAGCTACCGGGACCGGATGAACACTGAAGCTTTCTTT	CASSYRDRMNTEAFF
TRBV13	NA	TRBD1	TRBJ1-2	TGTGCCAGCAGCTTAGAGGACAGGGCTGACTATGGCTACACCTTC	CASSLEDRADYGYTF
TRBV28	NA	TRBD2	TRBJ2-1	TGTGCCAGCAGTTTGAAGCTAGCGGGGGACGGCAATGAGCAGTTCTTC	CASSLKLAGDGNEQFF
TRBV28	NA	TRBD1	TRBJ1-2	TGTGCCAGCAGTGTGGACAGGGATAACTATGGCTACACCTTC	CASSVDRDNYGYTF
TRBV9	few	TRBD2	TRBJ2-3	TGTGCCAGCAGCGCCCGCGGGCTAGCGGGAGGGCGAAGCACAGATACGCAGTATTTT	CASSARGLAGGRSTDTQYF
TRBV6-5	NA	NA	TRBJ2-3	TGTGCCAGCAGTTACACAGGCAAGGGAGATACGCAGTATTTT	CASSYTGKGDTQYF
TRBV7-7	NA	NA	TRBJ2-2	TGTGCTAGCAGCTTAGGGACCTCCCCCGGGGAGCTGTTTTTT	CASSLGTSPGELFF
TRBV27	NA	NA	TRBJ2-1	TGTGCCAGCAGTGCCTCAGGGTTCTACAATGAGCAGTTCTTC	CASSASGFYNEQFF
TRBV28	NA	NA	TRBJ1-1	TGTGCCAGCAGTTTGGGGCAGGGACTCACTGAAGCTTTCTTT	CASSLGQGLTEAFF
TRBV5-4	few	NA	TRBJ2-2	TGTGCCAGCAGCTTCAAGGGATTCACCGGGGAGCTGTTTTTT	CASSFKGFTGELFF
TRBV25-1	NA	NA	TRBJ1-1	TGTGCCAGCAGTCCACCGACAAGGGGCACTGAAGCTTTCTTT	CASSPPTRGTEAFF
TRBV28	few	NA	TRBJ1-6	TGTGCCAGCAGCCAAACCGCCACAGGGATCCCCCTCCACTTT	CASSQTATGIPLHF
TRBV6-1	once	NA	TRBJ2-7	TGTGCCAGCAGTGAAGGGCTCGAGCAGTACTTC	CASSEGLEQYF
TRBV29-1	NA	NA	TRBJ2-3	TGCAGCGCTGAACCCGCAGGTTATGGAGATACGCAGTATTTT	CSAEPAGYGDTQYF
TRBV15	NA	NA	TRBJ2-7	TGTGCCACCAAAGGACAGACCCCTGGTTACGAGCAGTACTTC	CATKGQTPGYEQYF
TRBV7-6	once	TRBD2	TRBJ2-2	TGTGCCAGCAGCGCCAGGACTAGCGGGGGGGGGCGTCCCGGGGAGCTGTTTTTT	CASSARTSGGGRPGELFF
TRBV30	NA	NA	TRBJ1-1	TGTGCCTGGAGTAGGGGTGAAGCTTTCTTT	CAWSRGEAFF
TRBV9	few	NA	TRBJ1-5	TGTGCCAGCAGCCCGGGAAATCAGCCCCAGCATTTT	CASSPGNQPQHF
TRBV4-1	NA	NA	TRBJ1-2	TGCGCCAGCAGCCAAGATTTCGGGGGCCTCTATGGCTACACCTTC	CASSQDFGGLYGYTF
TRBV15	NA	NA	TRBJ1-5	TGTGCCACCAGCAGAGATCGTATCGGGCAGCCCCAGCATTTT	CATSRDRIGQPQHF
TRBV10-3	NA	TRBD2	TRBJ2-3	TGTGCCATCAGTGACCAAGCGGGAGTTCTGGCAGATACGCAGTATTTT	CAISDQAGVLADTQYF
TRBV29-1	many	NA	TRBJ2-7	TGCAGCGTTGCCAGGGGAGGCTCCTACGAGCAGTACTTC	CSVARGGSYEQYF
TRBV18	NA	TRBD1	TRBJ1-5	TGTGCCAGCTCGCCCCAAGGACAGGGATATCAGCCCCAGCATTTT	CASSPQGQGYQPQHF
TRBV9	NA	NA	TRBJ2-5	TGTGCCAGCAGCGTAGACTTTGTCCAAGAGACCCAGTACTTC	CASSVDFVQETQYF
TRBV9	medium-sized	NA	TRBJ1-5	TGTGCCAGCAGCCCCTCCGGGGACGGCAATCAGCCCCAGCATTTT	CASSPSGDGNQPQHF
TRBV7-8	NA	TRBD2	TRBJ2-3	TGTGCCAGCGGTTTCTCCCTGGCGGGAGGTAGAACAGATACGCAGTATTTT	CASGFSLAGGRTDTQYF
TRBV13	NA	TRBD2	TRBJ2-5	TGTGCCAGCAGCTTAAGACTAGCACGGCCGCGTAAAGAGACCCAGTACTTC	CASSLRLARPRKETQYF
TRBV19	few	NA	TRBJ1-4	TGTGCCAGTAGTATAGGACAGGCAACTAATGAAAAACTGTTTTTT	CASSIGQATNEKLFF
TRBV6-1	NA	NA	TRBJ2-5	TGTGCCAGCAGAGAGAGGACAGTGTTCGAGACCCAGTACTTC	CASRERTVFETQYF
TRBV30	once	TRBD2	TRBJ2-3	TGTGCCTGGAGTCGGGGACTAGCGGGAGGGACTAGCACAGATACGCAGTATTTT	CAWSRGLAGGTSTDTQYF
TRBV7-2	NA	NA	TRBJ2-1	TGTGCTACGGATTCTAGCTCCTACAATGAGCAGTTCTTC	CATDSSSYNEQFF
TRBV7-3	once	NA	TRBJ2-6	TGTGCCAGCAGCACCGGGACCCACCTCACTCGCGGGGCCAACGTCCTGACTTTC	CASSTGTHLTRGANVLTF
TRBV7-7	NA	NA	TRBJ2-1	TGTGCTAGCAGCTCAAAAAGACACGGAGAGCAGTTCTTC	CASSSKRHGEQFF
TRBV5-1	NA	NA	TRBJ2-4	TGCGCCAGCAGCTTTGGCATCCCAAGCATTCAGTACTTC	CASSFGIPSIQYF
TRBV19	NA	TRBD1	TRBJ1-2	TGTGCCAGTAACCCCCTGGGGGACAGATCTAACTATGGCTACACCTTC	CASNPLGDRSNYGYTF
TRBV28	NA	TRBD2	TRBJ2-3	TGTGCCAGCAGCACTAGCGGGAGAGGATCAGATACGCAGTATTTT	CASSTSGRGSDTQYF
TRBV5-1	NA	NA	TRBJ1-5	TGCGCCAGCAGCCCGGGATGGAATAGCAATCAGCCCCAGCATTTT	CASSPGWNSNQPQHF
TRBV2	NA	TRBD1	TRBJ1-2	TGTGCCAGCTATACGACAGGGCCCCTGGGCTACACCTTC	CASYTTGPLGYTF
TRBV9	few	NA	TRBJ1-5	TGTGCCAGCAGCGTCAGGGAGAATCAGCCCCAGCATTTT	CASSVRENQPQHF
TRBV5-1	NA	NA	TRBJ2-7	TGCGCCAGCTCGCGAGGGTACGAGCAGTACTTC	CASSRGYEQYF
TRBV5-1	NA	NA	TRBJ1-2	TGCGCCAGCAGCTTGGGGCCAGGTGGTGGCTACACCTTC	CASSLGPGGGYTF
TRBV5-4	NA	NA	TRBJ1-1	TGTGCCAGCCGGGCCTTGAACACTGAAGCTTTCTTT	CASRALNTEAFF
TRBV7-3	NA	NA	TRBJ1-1	TGTGCCAGCAGCCCTCGGGGAGGGGGGAACACTGAAGCTTTCTTT	CASSPRGGGNTEAFF
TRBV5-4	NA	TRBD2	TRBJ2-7	TGTGCCAGCAGCTTGTGGTCCGGGGGGTACGAGCAGTACTTC	CASSLWSGGYEQYF
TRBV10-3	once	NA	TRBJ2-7	TGTGCCATCAGCGAAGCCGGGGCAGGGCAAGCCGAGCAGTACTTC	CAISEAGAGQAEQYF
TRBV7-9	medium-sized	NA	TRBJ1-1	TGTGCCAGCAGCTTCCTAATGGGGGAGGGTTTGTTCGCTTTCTTT	CASSFLMGEGLFAFF
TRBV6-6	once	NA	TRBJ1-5	TGTGCCAGCAGTTATGGGTGGGGGAATCAGCCCCAGCATTTT	CASSYGWGNQPQHF
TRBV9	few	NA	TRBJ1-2	TGTGCCAGCAGCGCCCAGGGGTTTGACTACTATGGCTACACCTTC	CASSAQGFDYYGYTF
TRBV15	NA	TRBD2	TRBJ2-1	TGTGCCACGCAGACTAGCGGGAGACCCTATGAGCAGTTCTTC	CATQTSGRPYEQFF
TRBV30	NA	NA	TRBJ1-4	TGTGCCTGGAGTGTGGTGGGGGTACGAGAAAAACTGTTTTTT	CAWSVVGVREKLFF
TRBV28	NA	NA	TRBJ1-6	TGTGCCAGCAGCCCCAACTCCTATAATTCACCCCTCCACTTT	CASSPNSYNSPLHF
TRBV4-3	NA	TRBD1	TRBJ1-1	TGCGCCAGCAGCCAAGAATCAACAGGGGGCTTCGGTTTCTTT	CASSQESTGGFGFF
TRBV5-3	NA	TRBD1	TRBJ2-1	TGTGCCAGAAGCTTGCATAGCAGGGGGGAGCAGTTCTTC	CARSLHSRGEQFF
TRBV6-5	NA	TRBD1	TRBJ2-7	TGTGCCAGCAGTTACGACAGGGGGACCTACGAGCAGTACTTC	CASSYDRGTYEQYF